The 23 T cell receptor beta chains listed next were all sequenced from one sample in a study of PD-L1 blockade in urothelial cancer. Sequencing was performed with immunoSEQ multiplex PCR; in TCRdb, only in-frame clones are kept and a portion is missing. This table holds more than 40,000 clones, 83% found once. As for time point: peripheral blood 6 weeks after treatment start. The sample consisted of PBMCs, taken around atezolizumab (anti-PD-L1) treatment. These receptors all stem from a man between 60 and 75 years old with urothelial cancer.

This clone was picked up one time. The chain is built from TRBV28 and TRBJ1-4, with D tentatively TRBD1 (6 bases). The germline V and J ends were trimmed by 6 bases and 10 bases, with 21 bases remaining between them. This CDR3 region has 15 residues. Germline values: CDR1 MDHEN, CDR2 SYDVKM. The CDR3 coding sequence is TGTGCCAGCAGAGACACCGGGACATCCTCCGTAAAACTGTTTTTT. It codes for CASRDTGTSSVKLFF.

V gene TRBV19 combines with J gene TRBJ1-5; TRBD1 aligns across 7 bases. The CDR3 is 13 amino acids. The V gene end was trimmed by 6 bases and the J gene end by 2 bases; junction bases not matched to a gene: 1. The germline V gene has CDR1 LNHDA and CDR2 SQIVND (reference sequence). The CDR3 sequence is CASRGQGNQPQHF. CDR3 DNA: TGTGCCAGTAGAGGACAGGGCAATCAGCCCCAGCATTTT.

The V and J genes are TRBV6-5 and TRBJ2-1; weak D call: TRBD2 (6 bases). Trimming cost V 0 bases and J 10 bases, with 13 bases left between them. Germline CDR1 is MNHEY and CDR2 is SVGAGI. This CDR3 is built from 14 residues. The CDR3 DNA reads as TGTGCCAGCAGTTACTCGACGTTACGGGGGGAGCAGTTCTTC. Amino acids: CASSYSTLRGEQFF.

The J gene is TRBJ1-4, the V gene TRBV7-9; D is unresolved. Germline V CDR1 and CDR2: SEHNR, FQNEAQ (reference sequence). This CDR3 comprises 14 residues. V was clipped by 5 bases and J by 3 bases, with 10 bases between them. The CDR3 DNA reads as TGTGCCAGCAGCCGTGGGCGGGCTAATGAAAAACTGTTTTTT. Translation gives CASSRGRANEKLFF.

The chain has TRBV2 and TRBJ2-3; perhaps TRBD2 as D (6 bases). The length of the CDR3 is 13 residues. Trimming took 8 bases from V and 6 from J, leaving 15 bases between them. The V gene's germline CDR1 is SNHLY and CDR2 FYNNEI. The CDR3, as DNA: TGTGCCAGCCTCCTGGAGGGGCTGGATACGCAGTATTTT. It yields the protein CASLLEGLDTQYF.

The gene calls are TRBV7-9 and TRBJ2-7; 8 nucleotides line up with TRBD2. CDR3 length: 15 amino acids. The ends lost 2 bases at V and 4 bases at J; junction bases unmatched: 7. The germline gives CDR1 SEHNR, CDR2 FQNEAQ (reference sequence). The CDR3 reads CASSLRAGGAYEQYF. The CDR3, as DNA: TGTGCCAGCAGCTTACGGGCCGGGGGGGCTTACGAGCAGTACTTC. Drawing the rest from reference TRBV7-9 and TRBJ2-7, the complete variable domain is DTGVSQNPRHKITKRGQNVTFRCDPISEHNRLYWYRQTLGQGPEFLTYFQNEAQLEKSRLLSDRFSAERPKGSFSTLEIQRTEQGDSAMYLCASSLRAGGAYEQYFGPGTRLTVT.

The J gene is TRBJ2-7, the V gene TRBV6-6; 11 bases are shared with TRBD2. With 7 bases clipped from V and 5 bases from J, the junction kept 4 bases outside the gene matches. The CDR3 runs 13 residues. Germline V gene data show CDR1 as MNHNY and CDR2 as SVGAGI (reference sequence). This CDR3 reads CASNSGGADEQYF. CDR3 DNA: TGTGCCAGCAATAGCGGGGGGGCCGACGAGCAGTACTTC.

This chain links TRBV9 with TRBJ2-5; TRBD2 matches at 12 bases. The CDR3 covers 16 residues. Germline V lookup: CDR1 SGDLS, CDR2 YYNGEE. Trimming at V came to 3 bases and at J to 1 base, leaving 4 bases not matched to a gene. The CDR3 sequence is CASSGRTSGAQETQYF. The CDR3 nucleotides read TGTGCCAGCAGCGGCCGGACTAGCGGGGCCCAAGAGACCCAGTACTTC. The full variable domain, its missing parts supplied by reference TRBV9 and TRBJ2-5, is DSGVTQTPKHLITATGQRVTLRCSPRSGDLSVYWYQQSLDQGLQFLIQYYNGEERAKGNILERFSAQQFPDLHSELNLSSLELGDSALYFCASSGRTSGAQETQYFGPGTRLLVL.

The J gene is TRBJ2-2, the V gene TRBV19; TRBD1 is a possible D gene (6 bases). V dropped 5 bases and J dropped 0 bases, with 10 bases sitting between them. In germline, CDR1 is LNHDA, CDR2 SQIVND (reference sequence). The CDR3 has 15 residues. DNA for the CDR3: TGTGCCAGTAGTTTGAGGGGGACGAACACCGGGGAGCTGTTTTTT. Its translation is CASSLRGTNTGELFF.

V usage is TRBV7-8 and J usage is TRBJ1-6; 7 bases line up with TRBD1. CDR1 and CDR2 from the germline V gene are SGHVS and FQNEAQ. CDR3 length: 16 residues. With V trimmed by 3 bases and J by 4 bases, 6 bases remained unmatched. The CDR3: CASSFGTASYNSPLHF. The CDR3 region has the DNA TGTGCCAGCAGCTTCGGGACAGCCTCATATAATTCACCCCTCCACTTT.

The chain joins TRBV30 to TRBJ1-3; perhaps TRBD1 as D (5 bases). The germline V gene has CDR1 GTSNPN and CDR2 SVGIG (reference sequence). The CDR3 covers 15 residues. Trimming shortened V by 4 bases and J by 4 bases, and 17 bases separated the two germline ends. CDR3: CAWTPTGTHGNTIYF. DNA of the CDR3: TGTGCCTGGACCCCAACCGGGACTCACGGAAACACCATATATTTT.

The V call is TRBV7-9, the J call TRBJ2-1; TRBD1 aligns across 8 bases. Germline CDR1 is SEHNR and CDR2 is FQNEAQ (reference sequence). V lost 5 bases, J lost 4 bases, and 7 bases stayed unmatched. The CDR3 has 15 amino acids. The CDR3 region is CASSGTGGRYNEQFF. In DNA, the CDR3 is TGTGCCAGCAGCGGAACAGGGGGACGGTACAATGAGCAGTTCTTC.

This rearrangement joins TRBV6-1 to TRBJ1-2; D is unresolved. Germline assignment: CDR1 MNHNS and CDR2 SASEGT. With 2 bases removed from V and 4 bases from J, the gap between germline ends came to 14 bases. This CDR3 region has 15 residues. CDR3 in amino acids: CASSEFGTPSYGYTF. DNA of the CDR3: TGTGCCAGCAGTGAATTTGGCACGCCATCCTATGGCTACACCTTC.

J is TRBJ1-1 and V is TRBV30, with TRBD1 matching over 7 bases. Germline CDR1 reads GTSNPN; CDR2 reads SVGIG (reference sequence). The CDR3 is 13 residues long. V was clipped by 4 bases and J by 0 bases; unmatched bases: 2. CDR3 protein: CAWKGQMNTEAFF. Written as DNA, the CDR3 is TGTGCCTGGAAGGGACAGATGAACACTGAAGCTTTCTTT.

In DNA, the CDR3 is TGTGCCAGCAGTGAAGCCCCCGGAGGGTCCGGATCACCCCTCCACTTT. Encoded protein: CASSEAPGGSGSPLHF. This chain uses TRBV6-1 with TRBJ1-6; D gene unclear. The CDR3 contains 16 residues. Between the trimmed V and J ends, which lost 0 bases and 10 bases, there was a span of 16 bases. CDR1 MNHNS and CDR2 SASEGT come from the germline V gene.

CDR3 nucleotide sequence: TGTGCCAGCAGTAAGGACAGGGTTGAAGCTTTCTTT. It yields the protein CASSKDRVEAFF. The V and J genes are TRBV25-1 and TRBJ1-1; 8 nucleotides line up with TRBD1. The length of the CDR3 is 12 residues. Germline trimming cut 5 bases from V and 7 bases from J; bases unmatched to any gene: 3. Germline CDR1 is MGHDK and CDR2 is SYGVNS.

V is TRBV7-6 and J is TRBJ1-1; D is ambiguous. This CDR3 region has 13 residues. The V gene's germline CDR1 is SGHVS and CDR2 FNYEAQ. Trimming pared 2 bases from V and 1 base from J, leaving 5 bases between. Here the CDR3 reads CASSLQANTEAFF. The CDR3 DNA is TGTGCCAGCAGCTTACAGGCGAACACTGAAGCTTTCTTT.

This chain uses TRBV6-5 with TRBJ1-5; possible D gene TRBD1, 6 bases. Between the trimmed V and J ends, which lost 5 bases and 1 base, there was a span of 12 bases. CDR3 size: 15 residues. The germline gives CDR1 MNHEY, CDR2 SVGAGI. Here the CDR3 reads CASSPSGTSNQPQHF. CDR3 DNA sequence: TGTGCCAGCAGTCCCTCCGGGACAAGCAATCAGCCCCAGCATTTT.

This clone has only a few counts. The CDR3 reads CSATDRTEAFF. The CDR3, as DNA: TGCAGTGCTACTGACAGGACTGAAGCTTTCTTT. The gene calls are TRBV20-1 and TRBJ1-1; possibly TRBD1 for D (6 bases). V lost 4 bases and J 5 bases, leaving 8 bases between the germline ends. This CDR3 is 11 amino acids long. Germline CDR1 is DFQATT and CDR2 is SNEGSKA (reference sequence).

This chain links TRBV7-2 with TRBJ2-5; 8 bases line up with TRBD1. Germline CDR1 SGHTA, CDR2 FQGNSA. CDR3 length equals 13 residues. V was pared by 5 bases and J by 3 bases, with 2 bases of the junction left unmatched. The CDR3 reads CASSADREETQYF. The CDR3 DNA is TGTGCCAGCAGCGCGGACAGGGAAGAGACCCAGTACTTC.

V usage is TRBV10-3 and J usage is TRBJ2-3; 8 nucleotides agree with TRBD2. In germline, CDR1 is ENHRY, CDR2 SYGVKD. Unmatched junction bases numbered 16, after V lost 3 bases and J lost 2 bases. The CDR3 covers 19 residues. The CDR3 sequence is CAISDLSGGASGYTDTQYF. Written as DNA, the CDR3 is TGTGCCATCAGTGATCTATCGGGGGGGGCGTCTGGGTACACAGATACGCAGTATTTT.

The count of this clone is one. The chain is built from TRBV5-1 and TRBJ1-4; possible D gene TRBD1, 5 bases. CDR3 size: 15 residues. Trimming took off 5 bases at V and 5 bases at J, with 16 bases between the two ends. Germline V gene data show CDR1 as SGHRS and CDR2 as YFSETQ. The CDR3 DNA is TGCGCCAGCAGTCGGGAGGGACTGGGAAATGAAAAACTGTTTTTT. Translated: CASSREGLGNEKLFF.

This chain connects TRBV7-9 to TRBJ2-3; 10 bases map to TRBD2. V shed 1 base, J shed 6 bases, and the junction held 10 bases outside the gene matches. Per germline, CDR1 SEHNR and CDR2 FQNEAQ (reference sequence). This CDR3 is 17 amino acids long. DNA of the CDR3: TGTGCCAGCAGCTTAGGTTCTACTAGCGGGGTTTCGGATACGCAGTATTTT. Its translation: CASSLGSTSGVSDTQYF.